This note documents a single TCR beta chain sequence. The data were taken from a study of blood T cell repertoires in COVID-19. Turning to the study itself: The samples span acute and convalescent COVID-19 from the United States, Italy and Spain. In each case, the material was cDNA or gDNA derived from T cells, B-cell-depleted T cells, or PBMCs.

Authors' data handling: Reference gene primer amplification in the assay estimated nucleated cell counts. The table came from immunoSEQ multiplex PCR; TCRdb's copy has only in-frame clones and leaves some out. D and trimming were read from the DNA, whereas the V and J calls and clone size are those reported in that table. Here the sample spans around 45,000 clones, around 90% being singletons. The TCR was taken from a man between 65 and 85 years old with active COVID-19. The sequenced sample was peripheral blood.

The CDR3 region is CASSYPTGNSPLHF. CDR3 DNA sequence: TGTGCCAGCAGCTACCCCACAGGGAATTCACCCCTCCACTTT. This rearrangement joins TRBV5-6 to TRBJ1-6, with D maybe TRBD1 (6 bases). Germline assignment: CDR1 SGHDT and CDR2 YYEEEE. The CDR3 runs 14 residues. With 3 bases removed from V and 7 bases from J, the gap between germline ends came to 11 bases.